This TCR beta chain was sequenced in a study of CD8 T cells in Susac syndrome. Study-level points and caveats: The relatively small number of individuals in the TCR sequencing and HLA analysis was acknowledged by the study.

To note about this clonotype: The antigen is unknown.

CD8+ and CD4+ T cells taken from blood had their TCR beta sequenced. It was with random hexamers that 0.5 to 1 ug RNA was reverse transcribed. TCRdb used MiXCR to reprocess the immunoSEQ multiplex PCR reads, holding one entry per CDR3 protein. The sample has 180,000 or so distinct CDR3 sequences, 90% to 95% seen once; the top ten hold under 0.15%. Between the trimmed V and J ends, which lost 0 bases and 1 base, there was a span of 8 bases. The germline V gene encodes CDR1 SGHNT and CDR2 YYREEE (reference sequence). The CDR3 runs to 15 residues. The V gene is TRBV5-4, the J gene TRBJ2-1; D perhaps matches TRBD2 (6 bases). The sample taken for sequencing was CD4+ T cells from PBMCs. This TCR was sampled from a human donor in good health. The CDR3 DNA reads as TGTGCCAGCAGCTTGGGGACTACTTCCTACAATGAGCAGTTCTTC. This encodes CASSLGTTSYNEQFF.